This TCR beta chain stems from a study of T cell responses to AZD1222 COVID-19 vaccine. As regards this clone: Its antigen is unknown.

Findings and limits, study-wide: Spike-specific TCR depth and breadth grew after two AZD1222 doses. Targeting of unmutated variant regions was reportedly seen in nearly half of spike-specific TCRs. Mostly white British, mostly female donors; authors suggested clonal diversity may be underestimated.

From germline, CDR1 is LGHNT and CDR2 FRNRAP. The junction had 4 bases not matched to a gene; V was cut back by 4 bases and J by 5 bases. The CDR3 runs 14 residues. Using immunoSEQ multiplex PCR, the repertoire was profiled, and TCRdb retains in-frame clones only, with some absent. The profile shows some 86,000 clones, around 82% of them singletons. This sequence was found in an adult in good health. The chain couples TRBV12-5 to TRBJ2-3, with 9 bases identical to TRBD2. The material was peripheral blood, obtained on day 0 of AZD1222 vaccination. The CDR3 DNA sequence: TGTGCTAGTGGTTCGGGACTAGCTAAAGATACGCAGTATTTT. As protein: CASGSGLAKDTQYF.